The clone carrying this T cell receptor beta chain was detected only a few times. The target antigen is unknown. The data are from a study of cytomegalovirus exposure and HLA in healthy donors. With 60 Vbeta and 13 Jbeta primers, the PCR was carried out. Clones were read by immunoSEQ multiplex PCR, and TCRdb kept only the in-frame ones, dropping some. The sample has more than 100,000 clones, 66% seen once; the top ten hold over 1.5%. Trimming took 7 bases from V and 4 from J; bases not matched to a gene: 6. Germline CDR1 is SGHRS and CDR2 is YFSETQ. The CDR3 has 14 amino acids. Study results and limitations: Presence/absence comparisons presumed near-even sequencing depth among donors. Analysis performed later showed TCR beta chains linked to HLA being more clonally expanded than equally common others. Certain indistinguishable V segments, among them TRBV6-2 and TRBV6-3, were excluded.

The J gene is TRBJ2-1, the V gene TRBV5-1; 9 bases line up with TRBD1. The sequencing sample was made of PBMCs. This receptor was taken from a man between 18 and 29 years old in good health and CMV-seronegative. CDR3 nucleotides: TGCGCCAGCTCACAGACAGGGGGTTACAATGAGCAGTTCTTC. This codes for CASSQTGGYNEQFF.